The source of this T cell receptor (beta chain) is a study of shared clonotypes between healthy human individuals. Study details: In total, the donors were a couple of women and a few men aged 18 to 49.

The J segment lost 5 bases and the V segment lost 0 bases, leaving 5 bases of the junction unmatched. The CDR3 runs 15 residues. Germline CDR1 is LNHNV and CDR2 is YYDKDF (reference sequence). Here immunoSEQ multiplex PCR was the method, and the copy in TCRdb shows in-frame clones only, minus some. The sample consists of about 500,000 clones, approximately 80% of them appearing once. This chain joins TRBV15 and TRBJ2-3; 7 bases are a match to TRBD2. Sequencing was carried out using PBMCs. This receptor was taken from a woman between 40 and 50 years old in good health. Some clones in this sample may be carry-over from other donors' samples. The CDR3 loop reads CATSRDGREIDTQYF. CDR3 bases: TGTGCCACCAGCAGAGATGGGCGGGAGATAGATACGCAGTATTTT.